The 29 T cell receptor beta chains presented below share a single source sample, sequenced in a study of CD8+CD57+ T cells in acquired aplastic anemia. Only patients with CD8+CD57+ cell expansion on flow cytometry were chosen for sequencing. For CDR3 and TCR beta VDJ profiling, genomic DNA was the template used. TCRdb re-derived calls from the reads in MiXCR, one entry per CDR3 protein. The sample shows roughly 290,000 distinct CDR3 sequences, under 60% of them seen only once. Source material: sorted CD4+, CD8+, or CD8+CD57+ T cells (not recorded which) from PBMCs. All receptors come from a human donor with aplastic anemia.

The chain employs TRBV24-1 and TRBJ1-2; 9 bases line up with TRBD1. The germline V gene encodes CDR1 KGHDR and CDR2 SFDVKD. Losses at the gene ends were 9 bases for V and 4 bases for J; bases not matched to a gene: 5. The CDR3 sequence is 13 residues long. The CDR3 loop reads CATEGQGGYGYTF. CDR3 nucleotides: TGTGCCACCGAGGGACAGGGAGGCTATGGCTACACCTTC.

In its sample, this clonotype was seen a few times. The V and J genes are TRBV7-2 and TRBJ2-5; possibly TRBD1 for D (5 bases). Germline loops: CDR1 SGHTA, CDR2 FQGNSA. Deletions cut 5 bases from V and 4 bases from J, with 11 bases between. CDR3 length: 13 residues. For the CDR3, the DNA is TGTGCCAGCAGCGCAACAGGTTCAGAGACCCAGTACTTC. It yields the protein CASSATGSETQYF.

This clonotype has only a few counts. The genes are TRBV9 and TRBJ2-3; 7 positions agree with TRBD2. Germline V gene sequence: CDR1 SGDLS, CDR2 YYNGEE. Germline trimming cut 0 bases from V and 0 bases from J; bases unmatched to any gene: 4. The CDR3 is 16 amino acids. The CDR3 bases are TGTGCCAGCAGCGTAGTGGCTAGCGGTAGCACAGATACGCAGTATTTT. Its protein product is CASSVVASGSTDTQYF.

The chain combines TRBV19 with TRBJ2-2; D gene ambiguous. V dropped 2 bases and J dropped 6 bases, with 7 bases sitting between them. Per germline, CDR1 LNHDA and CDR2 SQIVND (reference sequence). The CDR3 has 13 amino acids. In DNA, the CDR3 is TGTGCCAGTAGTATACAAACGCCCGGGGAGCTGTTTTTT. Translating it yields CASSIQTPGELFF.

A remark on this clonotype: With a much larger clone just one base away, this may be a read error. The CDR3 spells CAGSVGAGSSYNEQFF. The DNA of the CDR3 is TGTGCCGGCAGCGTAGGTGCGGGGAGCTCCTACAATGAGCAGTTCTTC. The chain employs TRBV9 and TRBJ2-1; the D gene is possibly TRBD2 (6 bases). This CDR3 comprises 16 residues. Germline V gives CDR1 SGDLS, CDR2 YYNGEE.

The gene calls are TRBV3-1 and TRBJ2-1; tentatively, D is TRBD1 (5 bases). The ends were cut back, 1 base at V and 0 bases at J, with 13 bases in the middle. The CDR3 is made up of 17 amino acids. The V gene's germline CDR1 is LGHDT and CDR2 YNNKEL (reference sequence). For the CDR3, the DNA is TGTGCCAGCAGCCAAGGGGGCGGCCGACTCTCCTACAATGAGCAGTTCTTC. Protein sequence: CASSQGGGRLSYNEQFF.

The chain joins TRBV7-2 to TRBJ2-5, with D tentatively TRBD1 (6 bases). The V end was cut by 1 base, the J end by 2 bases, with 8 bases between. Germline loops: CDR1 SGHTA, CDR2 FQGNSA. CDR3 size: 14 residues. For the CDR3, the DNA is TGTGCCAGCAGCTTAGTTGGACAGCAAGAGACCCAGTACTTC. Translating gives CASSLVGQQETQYF.

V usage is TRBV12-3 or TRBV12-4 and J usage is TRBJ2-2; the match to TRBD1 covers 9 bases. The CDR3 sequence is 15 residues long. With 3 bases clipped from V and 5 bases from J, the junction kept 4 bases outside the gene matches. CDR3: CASSLTGGGTGELFF. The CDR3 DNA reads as TGTGCCAGCAGTTTGACAGGGGGAGGGACCGGGGAGCTGTTTTTT.

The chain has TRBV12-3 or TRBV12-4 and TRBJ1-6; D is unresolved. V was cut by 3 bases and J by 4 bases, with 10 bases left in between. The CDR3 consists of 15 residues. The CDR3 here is CASSFDTRYNSPLHF. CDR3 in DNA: TGTGCCAGCAGTTTTGATACGCGATATAATTCACCCCTCCACTTT.

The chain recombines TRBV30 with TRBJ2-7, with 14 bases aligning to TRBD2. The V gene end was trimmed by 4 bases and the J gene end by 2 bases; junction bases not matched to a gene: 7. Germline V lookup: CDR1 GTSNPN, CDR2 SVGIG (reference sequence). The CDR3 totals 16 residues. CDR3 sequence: CAWNPPGLAGAYEQYF. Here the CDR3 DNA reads TGTGCCTGGAATCCGCCGGGACTAGCGGGGGCCTACGAGCAGTACTTC.

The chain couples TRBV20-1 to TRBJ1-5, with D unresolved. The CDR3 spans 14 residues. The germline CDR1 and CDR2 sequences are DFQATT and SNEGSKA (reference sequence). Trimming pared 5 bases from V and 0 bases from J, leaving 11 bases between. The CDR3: CSAYYRNSNQPQHF. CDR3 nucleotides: TGCAGTGCTTACTACAGAAATAGCAATCAGCCCCAGCATTTT.

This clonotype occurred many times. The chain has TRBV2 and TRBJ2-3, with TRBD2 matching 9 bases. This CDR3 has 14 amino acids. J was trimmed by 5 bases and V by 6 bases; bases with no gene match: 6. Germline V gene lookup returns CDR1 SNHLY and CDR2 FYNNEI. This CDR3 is CASSAGGPVDTQYF. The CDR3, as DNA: TGTGCCAGCAGCGCGGGGGGGCCGGTAGATACGCAGTATTTT.

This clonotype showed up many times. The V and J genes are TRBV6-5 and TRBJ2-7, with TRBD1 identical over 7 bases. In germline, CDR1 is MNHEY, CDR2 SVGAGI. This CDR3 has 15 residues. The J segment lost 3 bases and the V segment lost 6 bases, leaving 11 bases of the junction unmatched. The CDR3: CASSFTRTGNYEQYF. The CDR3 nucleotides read TGTGCCAGCAGCTTCACGAGGACAGGTAACTACGAGCAGTACTTC.

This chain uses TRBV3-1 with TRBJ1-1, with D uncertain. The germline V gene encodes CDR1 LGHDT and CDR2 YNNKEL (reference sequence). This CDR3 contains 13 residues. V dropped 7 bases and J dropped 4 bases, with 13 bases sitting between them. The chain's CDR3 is CASIRQGGTEAFF. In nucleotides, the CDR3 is TGTGCCAGCATTAGACAAGGCGGCACTGAAGCTTTCTTT.

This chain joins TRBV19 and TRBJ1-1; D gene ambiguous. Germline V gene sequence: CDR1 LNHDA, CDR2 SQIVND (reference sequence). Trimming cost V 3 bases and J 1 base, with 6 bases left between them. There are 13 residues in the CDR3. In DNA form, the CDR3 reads TGTGCCAGTAGTATTTTCAAGAACACTGAAGCTTTCTTT. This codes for CASSIFKNTEAFF.

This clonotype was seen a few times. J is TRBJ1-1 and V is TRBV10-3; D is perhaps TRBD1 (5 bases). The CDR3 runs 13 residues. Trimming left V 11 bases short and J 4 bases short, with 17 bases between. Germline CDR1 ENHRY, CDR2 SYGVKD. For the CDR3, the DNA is TGTGCCCTCGGACGTGACGGGGGCACTGAAGCTTTCTTT. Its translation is CALGRDGGTEAFF.

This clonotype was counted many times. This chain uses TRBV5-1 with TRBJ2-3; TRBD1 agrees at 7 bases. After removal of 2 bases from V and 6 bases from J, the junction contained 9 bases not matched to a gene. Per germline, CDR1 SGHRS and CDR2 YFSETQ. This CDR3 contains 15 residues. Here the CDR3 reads CASSFDVGGADTQYF. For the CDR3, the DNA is TGCGCCAGCAGCTTTGACGTAGGGGGCGCCGATACGCAGTATTTT.

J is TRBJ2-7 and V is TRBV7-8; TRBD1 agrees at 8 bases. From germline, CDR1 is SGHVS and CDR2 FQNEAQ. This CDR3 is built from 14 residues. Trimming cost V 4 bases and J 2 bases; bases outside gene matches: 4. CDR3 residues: CASSSRTGTYEQYF. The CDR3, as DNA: TGTGCCAGCAGCTCAAGGACAGGGACCTACGAGCAGTACTTC.

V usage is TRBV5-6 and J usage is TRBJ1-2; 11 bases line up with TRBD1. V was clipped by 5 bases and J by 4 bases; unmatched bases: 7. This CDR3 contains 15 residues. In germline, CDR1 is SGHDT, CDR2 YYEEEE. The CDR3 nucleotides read TGTGCCAGCAGACCGGACAGGGGGCGAGGCTATGGCTACACCTTC. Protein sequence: CASRPDRGRGYGYTF.

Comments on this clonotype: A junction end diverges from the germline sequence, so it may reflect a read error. Written as DNA, the CDR3 is TGTGCCGGCAGCGCACGGGGTGGCACTGAAGCTTTCTTT. Its translation: CAGSARGGTEAFF. The rearrangement links TRBV9 to TRBJ1-1, with D unresolved. CDR1 is SGDLS and CDR2 is YYNGEE in the germline V gene. The CDR3 consists of 13 residues.

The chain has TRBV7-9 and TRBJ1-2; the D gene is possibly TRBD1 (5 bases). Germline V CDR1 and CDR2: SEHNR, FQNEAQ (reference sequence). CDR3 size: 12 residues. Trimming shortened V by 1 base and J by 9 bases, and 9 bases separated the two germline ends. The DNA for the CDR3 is TGTGCCAGCAGCTTAGGGCCGGGGCGCTACACCTTC. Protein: CASSLGPGRYTF.

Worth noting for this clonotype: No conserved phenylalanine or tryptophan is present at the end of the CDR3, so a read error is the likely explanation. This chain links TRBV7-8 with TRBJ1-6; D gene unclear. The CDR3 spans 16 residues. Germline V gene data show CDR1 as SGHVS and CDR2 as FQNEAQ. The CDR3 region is CASSLSRPGNNSPLHL. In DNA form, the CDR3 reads TGTGCCAGCAGCTTAAGTCGCCCGGGAAATAATTCGCCCCTCCACCTT.

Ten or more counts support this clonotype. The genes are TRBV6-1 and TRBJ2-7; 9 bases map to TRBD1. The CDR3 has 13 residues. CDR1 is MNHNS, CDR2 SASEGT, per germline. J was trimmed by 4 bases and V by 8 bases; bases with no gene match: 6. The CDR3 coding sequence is TGTGCCAGCCGTAGGACAGGGGATTACGAGCAGTACTTC. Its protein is CASRRTGDYEQYF.

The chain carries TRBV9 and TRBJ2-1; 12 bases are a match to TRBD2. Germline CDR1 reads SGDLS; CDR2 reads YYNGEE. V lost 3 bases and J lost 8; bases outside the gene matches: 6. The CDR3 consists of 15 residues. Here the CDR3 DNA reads TGTGCCAGCAGCGGAAGACTAGCGGGAGCCTATGAGCAGTTCTTC. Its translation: CASSGRLAGAYEQFF.

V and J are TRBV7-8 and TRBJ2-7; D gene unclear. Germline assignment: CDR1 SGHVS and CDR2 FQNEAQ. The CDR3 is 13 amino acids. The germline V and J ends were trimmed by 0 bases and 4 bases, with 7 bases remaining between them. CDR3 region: CASSLAENYEQYF. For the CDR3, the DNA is TGTGCCAGCAGCTTAGCGGAGAATTACGAGCAGTACTTC.

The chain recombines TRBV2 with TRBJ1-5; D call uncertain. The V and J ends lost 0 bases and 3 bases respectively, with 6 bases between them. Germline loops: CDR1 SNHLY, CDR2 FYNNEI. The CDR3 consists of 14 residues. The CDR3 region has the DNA TGTGCCAGCAGTGAAGCCAGGCTCAATCAGCCCCAGCATTTT. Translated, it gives CASSEARLNQPQHF.

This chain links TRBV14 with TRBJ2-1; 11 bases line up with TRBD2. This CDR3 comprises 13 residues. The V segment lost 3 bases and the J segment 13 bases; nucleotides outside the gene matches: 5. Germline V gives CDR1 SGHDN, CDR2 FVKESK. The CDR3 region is CASSQEGLADQFF. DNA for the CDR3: TGTGCCAGCAGCCAGGAGGGACTAGCGGACCAGTTCTTC.

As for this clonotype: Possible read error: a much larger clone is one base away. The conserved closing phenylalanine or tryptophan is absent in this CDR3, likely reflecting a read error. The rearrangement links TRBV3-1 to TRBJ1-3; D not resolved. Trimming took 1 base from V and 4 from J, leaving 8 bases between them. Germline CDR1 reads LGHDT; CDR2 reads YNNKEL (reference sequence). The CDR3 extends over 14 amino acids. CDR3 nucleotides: TGTGCCAGCAGCCAAGTAGTAGGCGGAAACACCATATATCTT. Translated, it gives CASSQVVGGNTIYL.

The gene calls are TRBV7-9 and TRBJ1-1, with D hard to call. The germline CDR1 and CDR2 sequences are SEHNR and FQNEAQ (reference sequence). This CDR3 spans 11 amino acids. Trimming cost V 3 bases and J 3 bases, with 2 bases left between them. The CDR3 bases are TGTGCCAGCAGCTTTGACACTGAAGCTTTCTTT. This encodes CASSFDTEAFF. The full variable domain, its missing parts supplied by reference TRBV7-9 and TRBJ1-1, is DTGVSQNPRHKITKRGQNVTFRCDPISEHNRLYWYRQTLGQGPEFLTYFQNEAQLEKSRLLSDRFSAERPKGSFSTLEIQRTEQGDSAMYLCASSFDTEAFFGQGTRLTVV.